This T cell receptor beta chain is from a study of regulatory T cells in long-lasting Graves disease. Study-wide findings and caveats: TRBV28, TRBJ1-2 and TRBJ2-5 emerged as the favored segments in persistent disease.

Construction of TCR beta libraries relied on iRepertoire HTBI primers and on Arm-PCR targeting CDR3 regions. TCRdb ran MiXCR on the multiplex PCR reads and lists one entry per CDR3 protein. This sample has 500,000 or so distinct CDR3 sequences, with 16% found just once. The sample holds many counts of this clonotype. Its specificity is unknown. Germline V CDR1 and CDR2: MDHEN, SYDVKM. The length of the CDR3 is 13 residues. V lost 5 bases to trimming and J lost 8 bases, with 15 bases between them. Specified time point: newly diagnosed GD, antithyroid drugs for less than 3 months. The TCR library used RNA extracted from PBMCs. Patients hailed from an endocrinology department in Xi'an, China. These same records also appear under a second study, on T cells in Graves' hyperthyroidism and ophthalmopathy. That study adds: Hyperthyroidism patients were newly diagnosed, had disease duration under 2 months, and were aged 18 to 65 years. Appearing also in blood were most of the thyroid clonotypes expanded above 0.001.

The sequencing used peripheral blood mononuclear cells (PBMCs), collected at new diagnosis, from a patient treated with antithyroid drugs. The receptor was derived from a woman aged 40 to 65 with Graves disease. The rearrangement uses TRBV28 and TRBJ1-1, with D perhaps TRBD1 (6 bases). CDR3 nucleotide sequence: TGTGCCAGCAGTCCCCGGGGCAGGGGAGAAGCTTTCTTT. Its translation: CASSPRGRGEAFF.